This T cell receptor (beta chain) originates from a study of technical replicates of blood from a handful of donors. Between the trimmed V and J ends, which lost 1 base and 6 bases, there was a span of 10 bases. The CDR3 runs to 14 residues. Germline V gene data show CDR1 as SGHDN and CDR2 as FVKESK. The assay was immunoSEQ multiplex PCR, and TCRdb's table has in-frame clones only and misses some. The sample shows 45,000 to 60,000 clones, 90% to 95% of them seen only once. V gene TRBV14 combines with J gene TRBJ1-3; D perhaps matches TRBD1 (5 bases). This clonotype was sampled from a human donor in good health. Some clones in this sample may be carry-over from other donors' samples. The sequenced material came from PBMCs. The chain's CDR3 is CASSQATVVNTIYF. The CDR3 nucleotides are TGTGCCAGCAGCCAAGCGACAGTAGTAAACACCATATATTTT.